The 24 T cell receptor beta chains presented below share a single source sample, sequenced in a study of blood T cell repertoires in COVID-19 (dated by TCRdb to the early 2020s). Receptor amplification or capture employed the immunoSEQ multiplex PCR assay. This immuneACCESS table, as held by TCRdb, lists in-frame sequences with V and J called but not all clones. Of the missing ones, under half trace to an unresolved V gene in checked studies; the others have no known cause. In this sample the table shows tens of thousands of clones, around four fifths of which occur a single time. Clones ranked in the top ten supply 35% of the sample. The sequenced sample consisted of peripheral blood. The receptors come from an elderly man with acute or convalescent COVID-19.

The J gene is TRBJ2-4, the V gene TRBV4-1; TRBD2 aligns across 11 bases. The CDR3 totals 18 residues. The V gene's germline CDR1 is MGHRA and CDR2 YSYEKL. Germline trimming cut 0 bases from V and 9 bases from J; bases unmatched to any gene: 13. CDR3: CASSQDMETSGARGIQYF. CDR3 bases: TGCGCCAGCAGCCAAGATATGGAGACTAGCGGGGCTAGGGGCATTCAGTACTTC.

This clone was counted only a few times. The chain combines TRBV18 with TRBJ2-5, with TRBD2 matching over 8 bases. This CDR3 has 14 amino acids. Germline loops: CDR1 KGHSH, CDR2 LQKENI. V was clipped by 3 bases and J by 3 bases; unmatched bases: 3. This CDR3 is CASSPGLGEETQYF. DNA of the CDR3: TGTGCCAGCTCACCGGGACTAGGGGAAGAGACCCAGTACTTC.

The chain couples TRBV6-5 to TRBJ2-7, with no clear D. Germline V gene data show CDR1 as MNHEY and CDR2 as SVGAGI. V gave up 5 bases and J gave up 2 bases, with 7 bases separating them. The CDR3 totals 12 residues. The CDR3 DNA sequence: TGTGCCAGCAGTACTAAGACCTACGAGCAGTACTTC. Amino acid sequence: CASSTKTYEQYF.

The table lists this clone with a count of one. This chain joins TRBV7-2 and TRBJ2-1, with 8 nucleotides matching TRBD2. Losses at the gene ends were 4 bases for V and 4 bases for J; bases not matched to a gene: 12. CDR1 and CDR2 from the germline V gene are SGHTA and FQGNSA. The CDR3 is 17 amino acids. CDR3 DNA: TGTGCCAGCAGCTCCGCGTCCGGGGGGGCCATGTACAATGAGCAGTTCTTC. Translated, it gives CASSSASGGAMYNEQFF.

The rearrangement joins TRBV27 to TRBJ2-3; the match to TRBD2 covers 8 bases. V lost 6 bases to trimming and J lost 5 bases; unmatched junction nucleotides: 10. This CDR3 comprises 15 residues. From germline, CDR1 is MNHEY and CDR2 SMNVEV (reference sequence). CDR3 protein: CASRRGASGGDTQYF. Written as DNA, the CDR3 is TGTGCCAGCAGGCGGGGGGCTTCGGGAGGAGATACGCAGTATTTT.

In its sample, this clone was seen a few times. V gene TRBV11-2 combines with J gene TRBJ1-6, with 7 bases lining up with TRBD1. This CDR3 region has 15 residues. CDR1 and CDR2 (germline): SGHAT, FQNNGV. V shed 5 bases and J 7 bases; nucleotides not matched to a gene: 8. DNA of the CDR3: TGTGCCAGCAGCCCGAGGGGGCGCCTCAATTCACCCCTCCACTTT. Translated, it gives CASSPRGRLNSPLHF.

By proportion, this clone is medium-sized. The chain couples TRBV7-8 to TRBJ1-5; no clear D. The CDR3 is 14 residues long. Germline values: CDR1 SGHVS, CDR2 FQNEAQ. V dropped 5 bases and J dropped 6 bases, with 14 bases sitting between them. The CDR3 region is CASSRRARGQPQHF. In nucleotides, the CDR3 is TGTGCCAGCAGCCGACGGGCTCGGGGTCAGCCCCAGCATTTT.

This rearrangement joins TRBV5-1 to TRBJ2-3; 12 bases are a match to TRBD2. V lost 4 bases to trimming and J lost 3 bases; unmatched junction nucleotides: 6. In germline, CDR1 is SGHRS, CDR2 YFSETQ. CDR3 length: 16 residues. The CDR3 reads CASSPTSGGRTDTQYF. Here the CDR3 DNA reads TGCGCCAGCAGCCCGACTAGCGGGGGTCGTACAGATACGCAGTATTTT.

A few counts support this clone. Other DNA sequences from this sample encode an identical CDR3 as well. This sequence joins TRBV18 and TRBJ2-5, with no clear D. This CDR3 comprises 13 residues. The V and J ends lost 0 bases and 5 bases respectively, with 7 bases between them. Germline CDR1 reads KGHSH; CDR2 reads LQKENI. The CDR3 region is CASSPPVGETQYF. CDR3 coding DNA: TGTGCCAGCTCACCACCCGTCGGGGAGACCCAGTACTTC.

The CDR3 DNA is TGTGCCAGCAGCTTAAATGGGCGGACAGGGGCAAAAAACTATGGCTACACCTTC. Its protein is CASSLNGRTGAKNYGYTF. The rearrangement joins TRBV11-2 to TRBJ1-2, with 9 bases aligning to TRBD1. Germline values: CDR1 SGHAT, CDR2 FQNNGV. The CDR3 is 18 residues long. The trim removed 2 bases at V and 2 bases at J, leaving 12 bases unmatched.

V is TRBV7-2 and J is TRBJ2-1, with TRBD1 matching over 10 bases. The length of the CDR3 is 17 residues. In germline, CDR1 is SGHTA, CDR2 FQGNSA. The J segment lost 7 bases and the V segment lost 1 base, leaving 10 bases of the junction unmatched. The CDR3 loop reads CASSLGFGQGVTNEQFF. The CDR3 region has the DNA TGTGCCAGCAGCTTAGGCTTCGGACAGGGGGTAACAAATGAGCAGTTCTTC.

Ten or more counts support this clone. As DNA, the CDR3 is TGCGCCAGCAGCCAGCCCCCGGGACTGACGACCCAGCGAAACACCATATATTTT. It translates to CASSQPPGLTTQRNTIYF. V is TRBV4-1 and J is TRBJ1-3; D possibly corresponds to TRBD1 (5 bases). Germline V gene lookup returns CDR1 MGHRA and CDR2 YSYEKL. The CDR3 has 18 amino acids. V was clipped by 3 bases and J by 5 bases, with 23 bases between them.

J is TRBJ1-1 and V is TRBV18, with a possible D match to TRBD1 (6 bases). V lost 9 bases, J lost 6 bases, and 17 bases lay in between. This CDR3 comprises 13 residues. The germline CDR1 and CDR2 sequences are KGHSH and LQKENI. CDR3 nucleotides: TGTGCCAGTCTTCCAGGGGTGGGAGCTGAAGCTTTCTTT. This sequence encodes CASLPGVGAEAFF.

This clone occurred once. This chain connects TRBV7-8 to TRBJ2-1, with TRBD2 as a possible D gene (6 bases). The length of the CDR3 is 14 residues. V lost 0 bases and J 7 bases, leaving 10 bases between the germline ends. Germline-derived CDR1 and CDR2 are SGHVS and FQNEAQ. CDR3 sequence (DNA): TGTGCCAGCAGCTTAGCGACGGGGACTAATGAGCAGTTCTTC. It codes for CASSLATGTNEQFF.

CDR3 coding DNA: TGCGCCAGCAGCCAGATCCGGGGGAGCATGGGCAATCAGCCCCAGCATTTT. Translation gives CASSQIRGSMGNQPQHF. This chain uses TRBV4-1 with TRBJ1-5; TRBD1 might be the D (5 bases). V was cut by 3 bases and J by 2 bases, with 17 bases left in between. CDR1 is MGHRA, CDR2 YSYEKL, per germline. The CDR3 runs 17 residues.

The CDR3 here is CASRALARGEDEQYF. Here the CDR3 DNA reads TGTGCCAGCAGGGCCTTAGCCCGGGGGGAGGACGAGCAGTACTTC. The rearrangement uses TRBV2 and TRBJ2-7; the match to TRBD2 covers 7 bases. The ends lost 6 bases at V and 5 bases at J; junction bases unmatched: 13. This CDR3 has 15 residues. Germline CDR1 and CDR2: SNHLY and FYNNEI.

The chain is built from TRBV4-1 and TRBJ1-2; D possibly corresponds to TRBD1 (6 bases). CDR3 length: 16 residues. In germline, CDR1 is MGHRA, CDR2 YSYEKL. Between the trimmed V and J ends, which lost 0 bases and 0 bases, there was a span of 11 bases. The CDR3 coding sequence is TGCGCCAGCAGCCAAGAGGGGACATACCCTAACTATGGCTACACCTTC. Translated, it gives CASSQEGTYPNYGYTF.

The chain couples TRBV4-1 to TRBJ2-3; 7 bases are a match to TRBD1. The CDR3 spans 13 residues. CDR1 is MGHRA, CDR2 YSYEKL, per germline. The junction had 2 bases not matched to a gene; V was cut back by 4 bases and J by 4 bases. CDR3 region: CASSPQGADTQYF. The DNA of the CDR3 is TGCGCCAGCAGCCCCCAGGGGGCAGATACGCAGTATTTT.

The chain employs TRBV9 and TRBJ2-1; 9 bases are shared with TRBD1. In germline, CDR1 is SGDLS, CDR2 YYNGEE. CDR3 length: 18 residues. After removal of 6 bases from V and 7 bases from J, the junction contained 20 bases not matched to a gene. CDR3 DNA sequence: TGTGCCAGCAACAAAGCACCGACCGGGACAGGGTTTTTGAATGAGCAGTTCTTC. Translation: CASNKAPTGTGFLNEQFF.

This clone occurred once. This chain joins TRBV5-5 and TRBJ1-1; D unresolved. With 0 bases removed from V and 12 bases from J, the gap between germline ends came to 12 bases. The CDR3 is 12 amino acids. The germline V gene has CDR1 SGHKS and CDR2 YYEKEE (reference sequence). The CDR3 DNA follows: TGTGCCAGCAGCTTGGTTGGCACAGAACCTTTCTTT. It specifies CASSLVGTEPFF.

The sample holds many counts of this clone. This chain joins TRBV7-6 and TRBJ2-2; 11 bases are shared with TRBD1. Trimming removed 4 bases from V and 5 bases from J; junction bases left unmatched: 3. Germline CDR1 is SGHVS and CDR2 is FNYEAQ. The CDR3 is 15 residues long. Written as DNA, the CDR3 is TGTGCCAGCAGCTCGGGGACAGGGGGAACCGGGGAGCTGTTTTTT. This encodes CASSSGTGGTGELFF.

This chain uses TRBV7-9 with TRBJ2-3; perhaps TRBD2 as D (6 bases). CDR1 SEHNR and CDR2 FQNEAQ come from the germline V gene (reference sequence). The CDR3 extends over 16 amino acids. V lost 4 bases, J lost 0 bases, and 14 bases lay in between. CDR3 protein: CASSWRGPTSTDTQYF. In nucleotides, the CDR3 is TGTGCCAGCAGCTGGAGGGGCCCCACTAGCACAGATACGCAGTATTTT.

CDR3 DNA sequence: TGTGCCTGGGTAGACAGGGGAAAATTGTGGGGATACGAGCAGTACTTC. Its translation is CAWVDRGKLWGYEQYF. The chain couples TRBV30 to TRBJ2-7; 8 bases map to TRBD1. This CDR3 has 16 amino acids. In germline, CDR1 is GTSNPN, CDR2 SVGIG (reference sequence). V trimming: 5 bases; J trimming: 4 bases; junction bases outside the gene matches: 16. Filled out from reference TRBV30 and TRBJ2-7, the complete variable domain reads SQTIHQWPATLVQPVGSPLSLECTVEGTSNPNLYWYRQAAGRGLQLLFYSVGIGQISSEVPQNLSASRPQDRQFILSSKKLLLSDSGFYLCAWVDRGKLWGYEQYFGPGTRLTVT.

This chain uses TRBV7-2 with TRBJ2-1; the match to TRBD2 covers 9 bases. Germline V gene sequence: CDR1 SGHTA, CDR2 FQGNSA. Germline trimming cut 0 bases from V and 0 bases from J; bases unmatched to any gene: 6. This CDR3 is 18 amino acids long. Here the CDR3 reads CASSLAISGGLSYNEQFF. The CDR3, as DNA: TGTGCCAGCAGCTTAGCGATTAGCGGGGGACTCTCCTACAATGAGCAGTTCTTC.